This entry lists 3 T cell receptor beta chains sequenced from one sample in a study of blood T cell repertoires in COVID-19. This table comes from immunoSEQ multiplex PCR, and its TCRdb copy is limited to in-frame clones, with some not included. Of roughly 700,000 clones in the sample, about nine tenths are singletons; the top ten hold over 0.2%. Sequencing used peripheral blood. These receptors came from a woman aged 18-29 years with acute or convalescent COVID-19.

The rearrangement joins TRBV6-5 to TRBJ1-5, with 9 bases fitting TRBD1. The germline gives CDR1 MNHEY, CDR2 SVGAGI. Trimming took 9 bases from V and 3 from J; bases not matched to a gene: 6. This CDR3 has 14 residues. CDR3 residues: CARRTGVSNQPQHF. The DNA for the CDR3 is TGTGCCAGAAGGACAGGGGTGTCCAATCAGCCCCAGCATTTT.

The CDR3 DNA sequence: TGTGCCAGCAGCTCGCCCCCAATGTCTAGTACCTTC. Translated: CASSSPPMSSTF. The rearrangement links TRBV7-9 to TRBJ1-2; D is undetermined. CDR3 size: 12 residues. CDR1 and CDR2 from the germline V gene are SEHNR and FQNEAQ (reference sequence). The V gene lost 4 bases and the J gene lost 14 bases, with 17 bases spanning the gap.

This clone was observed once. The chain carries TRBV5-1 and TRBJ1-3, with 12 bases lining up with TRBD1. The CDR3 has 15 amino acids. Germline CDR1 and CDR2: SGHRS and YFSETQ. V trimming: 7 bases; J trimming: 4 bases; junction bases outside the gene matches: 6. The CDR3 DNA follows: TGCGCCAGCGGACCGGGACAGGGGGCCGGAAACACCATATATTTT. Translation gives CASGPGQGAGNTIYF.